These 25 T cell receptor beta chains were sequenced from one sample in a study of early T cells in non-severe SARS-CoV-2 infection. MiXCR, run by TCRdb on the 5' RACE reads, gives a single entry per CDR3 protein. The sample lists around 82,000 distinct CDR3 sequences, over 9% seen once, with roughly 4.7% in the top ten. Material for sequencing was whole blood. The receptors shown here come from an adult who was a healthcare worker with PCR-confirmed SARS-CoV-2 infection or an uninfected control (not recorded which).

V and J are TRBV7-2 and TRBJ2-7; tentative D call: TRBD2 (6 bases). The CDR3 runs to 13 residues. Germline assignment: CDR1 SGHTA and CDR2 FQGNSA. V shed 0 bases and J shed 4 bases, with 7 bases lying between them. Written as DNA, the CDR3 is TGTGCCAGCAGCTTAGCGCGGGGTTACGAGCAGTACTTC. It translates to CASSLARGYEQYF.

The chain uses TRBV24-1 and TRBJ2-7, with D tentatively TRBD1 or TRBD2 (5 bases each). The CDR3 has 15 residues. Between the trimmed V and J ends, which lost 6 bases and 1 base, there was a span of 15 bases. CDR1 is KGHDR and CDR2 is SFDVKD in the germline V gene. In DNA, the CDR3 is TGTGCCACCAGTTTTTGGGACGGACCTTCCTACGAGCAGTACTTC. The encoded protein is CATSFWDGPSYEQYF.

This clonotype was detected ten times or more. The V gene is TRBV25-1, the J gene TRBJ2-1, with D possibly matching TRBD2 (5 bases). The CDR3 has 12 residues. V was clipped by 8 bases and J by 4 bases, with 9 bases between them. Per the germline V gene, CDR1 is MGHDK and CDR2 is SYGVNS. CDR3 nucleotide sequence: TGTGCCAGCTCGGAGGATTACAATGAGCAGTTCTTC. This encodes CASSEDYNEQFF.

The chain recombines TRBV7-9 with TRBJ2-7; D is perhaps TRBD1 (5 bases). This CDR3 is built from 16 residues. V shed 3 bases and J shed 0 bases, with 15 bases lying between them. CDR1 SEHNR and CDR2 FQNEAQ come from the germline V gene (reference sequence). The CDR3 reads CASSFIAGAFSYEQYF. As DNA, the CDR3 is TGTGCCAGCAGCTTTATCGCTGGGGCGTTCTCCTACGAGCAGTACTTC.

This clonotype was counted a few times. The chain links TRBV18 to TRBJ1-2; the match to TRBD1 covers 9 bases. Trimming cost V 2 bases and J 3 bases; bases outside gene matches: 4. This CDR3 is built from 15 residues. Germline CDR1 KGHSH, CDR2 LQKENI. CDR3 sequence (DNA): TGTGCCAGCTCACCAACAAGGACAGGGGACTATGGCTACACCTTC. It codes for CASSPTRTGDYGYTF.

The gene calls are TRBV12-3 or TRBV12-4 and TRBJ1-5, with 10 bases fitting TRBD1. The CDR3 sequence is 16 residues long. With V trimmed by 1 base and J by 5 bases, 5 bases remained unmatched. CDR3 region: CASSLESGTGDQPQHF. DNA for the CDR3: TGTGCCAGCAGTTTAGAATCCGGGACAGGGGATCAGCCCCAGCATTTT.

The CDR3 DNA is TGTGCCAGCAGCCTAAGGGGTATCACCGGGGAGCTGTTTTTT. Translation: CASSLRGITGELFF. The V call is TRBV16, the J call TRBJ2-2; TRBD1 is a possible D gene (5 bases). Trimming shortened V by 4 bases and J by 4 bases, and 10 bases separated the two germline ends. The CDR3 loop spans 14 amino acids. Germline V gene lookup returns CDR1 KGHSY and CDR2 FQNENV.

This CDR3 is CASSGTVQETQYF. The CDR3 nucleotides are TGTGCCAGCAGCGGGACAGTCCAAGAGACCCAGTACTTC. V usage is TRBV7-2 and J usage is TRBJ2-5; the match to TRBD1 covers 7 bases. The CDR3 is 13 residues long. Trimming removed 5 bases from V and 1 base from J; junction bases left unmatched: 1. In germline, CDR1 is SGHTA, CDR2 FQGNSA.

This clonotype has just a few counts. The chain combines TRBV9 with TRBJ2-7; 9 nucleotides align to TRBD1. V lost 3 bases to trimming and J lost 5 bases; unmatched junction nucleotides: 6. The CDR3 has 14 residues. Germline CDR1 and CDR2: SGDLS and YYNGEE. The CDR3 region has the DNA TGTGCCAGCAGCGGTGGGGACAGGGCCGACGAGCAGTACTTC. Translated: CASSGGDRADEQYF.

The rearrangement links TRBV5-4 to TRBJ1-1; D is undetermined. The ends were cut back, 0 bases at V and 3 bases at J, with 12 bases in the middle. The germline V gene has CDR1 SGHNT and CDR2 YYREEE (reference sequence). The CDR3 is 15 residues long. This chain's CDR3 is CASSLGGRRYTEAFF. Here the CDR3 DNA reads TGTGCCAGCAGCTTGGGCGGCAGGAGGTACACTGAAGCTTTCTTT.

This clonotype was detected ten times or more. This chain uses TRBV20-1 with TRBJ1-5; 7 nucleotides match TRBD1. CDR1 is DFQATT, CDR2 SNEGSKA, per germline (reference sequence). This CDR3 spans 14 amino acids. V lost 0 bases and J lost 3; bases outside the gene matches: 2. This chain's CDR3 is CSAREGQLNQPQHF. As DNA, the CDR3 is TGCAGTGCTAGAGAGGGACAGCTCAATCAGCCCCAGCATTTT.

Concerning this clonotype: A much larger clone lies one base from this, so it may be a read error. V is TRBV27 and J is TRBJ1-2; 10 nucleotides align to TRBD1. With V trimmed by 2 bases and J by 10 bases, 4 bases remained unmatched. The CDR3 runs 13 residues. The germline V gene has CDR1 MNHEY and CDR2 SMNVEV (reference sequence). Here the CDR3 reads CASSLGQGDDYTF. CDR3 nucleotide sequence: TGTGCCAGCAGTTTAGGACAGGGGGATGACTACACCTTC.

This clonotype has just a few counts. V gene TRBV6-6 combines with J gene TRBJ1-5; D is unresolved. Trimming stripped 5 bases from V and 1 base from J, with 12 bases between. The CDR3 is 15 residues long. Germline CDR1 and CDR2: MNHNY and SVGAGI (reference sequence). The CDR3 region has the DNA TGTGCCAGCAGTCCCTCGAGAGGCAGCAATCAGCCCCAGCATTTT. As protein: CASSPSRGSNQPQHF.

This rearrangement joins TRBV20-1 to TRBJ2-7; 11 bases are shared with TRBD2. From germline, CDR1 is DFQATT and CDR2 SNEGSKA (reference sequence). V trimming: 5 bases; J trimming: 0 bases; junction bases outside the gene matches: 6. The CDR3 runs 15 residues. The CDR3 sequence: CSAPALAGGSYEQYF. CDR3 in DNA: TGCAGTGCTCCGGCCCTAGCGGGGGGCTCCTACGAGCAGTACTTC.

This clonotype was found many times. The rearrangement links TRBV2 to TRBJ2-5; the D is unclear. V was clipped by 4 bases and J by 3 bases, with 9 bases between them. Germline CDR1 and CDR2: SNHLY and FYNNEI. The CDR3 length is 13 residues. This chain's CDR3 is CASSGQSKETQYF. The CDR3 DNA follows: TGTGCCAGCAGTGGCCAGAGTAAAGAGACCCAGTACTTC.

The chain links TRBV10-1 to TRBJ1-1; 8 bases agree with TRBD1. The V gene end was trimmed by 5 bases and the J gene end by 6 bases; junction bases not matched to a gene: 8. The CDR3 length is 14 residues. Per germline, CDR1 WNHNN and CDR2 SYGVQD (reference sequence). The CDR3 spells CASSPGTGLPEAFF. CDR3 nucleotides: TGCGCCAGCAGTCCCGGGACAGGTCTCCCTGAAGCTTTCTTT.

This clonotype was counted ten times or more. The CDR3 loop reads CASSSGTGSSYNSPLHF. The CDR3 DNA reads as TGTGCCAGCAGTTCCGGGACAGGGAGCTCCTATAATTCACCCCTCCACTTT. V and J are TRBV6-5 and TRBJ1-6, with 9 bases lining up with TRBD1. This CDR3 contains 17 residues. Per the germline V gene, CDR1 is MNHEY and CDR2 is SVGAGI. V gave up 4 bases and J gave up 0 bases; unmatched junction bases: 4.

This clonotype was seen a few times. The V call is TRBV11-2, the J call TRBJ2-7, with a weak D call TRBD1 (5 bases). CDR1 and CDR2 (germline): SGHAT, FQNNGV. The CDR3 is 15 residues long. The V and J ends lost 2 bases and 3 bases respectively, with 14 bases between them. The CDR3 DNA follows: TGTGCCAGCAGCTTATCTGCAGGACAACTCTACGAGCAGTACTTC. Its translation is CASSLSAGQLYEQYF. Complete variable domain (other parts from reference TRBV11-2 and TRBJ2-7): EAGVAQSPRYKIIEKRQSVAFWCNPISGHATLYWYQQILGQGPKLLIQFQNNGVVDDSQLPKDRFSAERLKGVDSTLKIQPAKLEDSAVYLCASSLSAGQLYEQYFGPGTRLTVT.

CDR3 loop: CASAHGGANSPLHF. The CDR3 coding sequence is TGTGCCTCGGCCCACGGAGGCGCCAATTCACCCCTCCACTTT. The chain carries TRBV30 and TRBJ1-6; D is unresolved. V lost 7 bases and J lost 7, with 17 bases in between. The CDR3 loop spans 14 amino acids. Germline CDR1 reads GTSNPN; CDR2 reads SVGIG (reference sequence).

This clonotype was seen repeatedly, ten times or more. The chain employs TRBV18 and TRBJ2-7, with 9 bases aligning to TRBD1. V was clipped by 9 bases and J by 3 bases; unmatched bases: 6. There are 13 residues in the CDR3. CDR1 is KGHSH and CDR2 is LQKENI in the germline V gene. As DNA, the CDR3 is TGTGCCAGTCAGCGGGACAGGGACTACGAGCAGTACTTC. Translated, it gives CASQRDRDYEQYF.

This clonotype was recorded at least ten times. The chain is built from TRBV5-1 and TRBJ2-5, with TRBD2 matching over 7 bases. The CDR3 consists of 14 residues. The trim removed 2 bases at V and 1 base at J, leaving 2 bases unmatched. CDR1 and CDR2 from the germline V gene are SGHRS and YFSETQ. The CDR3 here is CASSFGGGQETQYF. The CDR3 nucleotides read TGCGCCAGCAGCTTTGGCGGGGGCCAAGAGACCCAGTACTTC.

This clonotype came up a few times. The rearrangement uses TRBV6-5 and TRBJ2-7; 11 positions match TRBD1. V shed 6 bases and J 2 bases; nucleotides not matched to a gene: 3. The CDR3 length is 14 residues. Germline V gene data show CDR1 as MNHEY and CDR2 as SVGAGI. As DNA, the CDR3 is TGTGCCAGCAGGGGGACAGGGGGGACCTACGAGCAGTACTTC. Amino acids: CASRGTGGTYEQYF.

The chain joins TRBV5-1 to TRBJ2-2; possibly TRBD1 for D (5 bases). The CDR3 is 16 residues long. V lost 4 bases and J lost 1, with 14 bases in between. Germline values: CDR1 SGHRS, CDR2 YFSETQ. CDR3 residues: CASSPDTGMNTGELFF. In nucleotides, the CDR3 is TGCGCCAGCAGCCCGGATACAGGAATGAACACCGGGGAGCTGTTTTTT.

J is TRBJ2-5 and V is TRBV12-3 or TRBV12-4; D not certain. Trimming left V 7 bases short and J 0 bases short, with 9 bases between. The CDR3 is 13 residues long. For the CDR3, the DNA is TGTGCCAGCACCATGGAGTACCAAGAGACCCAGTACTTC. This encodes CASTMEYQETQYF.

Concerning this clonotype: This could be a read error, since a much larger clone is one nucleotide away. The chain recombines TRBV3-1 with TRBJ2-3, with D perhaps TRBD1 (5 bases). Trimming cost V 4 bases and J 11 bases, with 19 bases left between them. CDR3 length equals 14 residues. Germline lookup yields CDR1 LGHDT and CDR2 YNNKEL (reference sequence). The CDR3 sequence is CASSPAFEARVQYF. Written as DNA, the CDR3 is TGTGCCAGCAGCCCCGCTTTTGAGGCCAGGGTGCAGTATTTT.